Detailed here is one TCR beta chain. The antigen is not known. The CDR3 covers 15 residues. Looked up from germline, CDR1 is ENHRY and CDR2 is SYGVKD. Trimming cost V 4 bases and J 8 bases, with 15 bases left between them. A second PCR of roughly 7 to 11 cycles used a sample-barcoded 5' primer and a J-beta primer mix. From each sample, at least 2.5 million paired-end reads containing CDR3 were obtained. TCRdb reprocessed the 5' RACE reads with MiXCR, giving one entry per CDR3 protein. The sample carries some 920,000 distinct CDR3 sequences, roughly half recorded once. Drawn from each donor were 8.5 to 10 milliliters of peripheral blood. The data are from a study of blood T cells in healthy people across ages. Study-level findings and limits: Estimated diversity that came from one million T cells was considered an underestimate. No one knew whether donors had CMV, which possibly confounded expanded clonotype changes.

The gene calls are TRBV10-3 and TRBJ1-6, with D possibly matching TRBD1 (5 bases). This clonotype was obtained from an older woman in good health. Sample: blood. The CDR3 loop is CAISGSGTVDSPLHF. In nucleotides, the CDR3 is TGTGCCATCAGTGGGTCCGGGACGGTGGATTCACCCCTCCACTTT.